This T cell receptor beta chain was recorded in a study of patients and donors after allogeneic stem cell transplantation. V gave up 0 bases and J gave up 0 bases, with 18 bases separating them. The V gene's germline CDR1 is LGHNA and CDR2 YSLEER. The CDR3 spans 18 residues. MiXCR, applied by TCRdb to the RT-PCR reads, yields one record per CDR3 protein. The sample records about 230,000 distinct CDR3 sequences, approximately 14% being singletons. This clonotype was counted ten times or more. Sequenced sample: blood, either unsorted or a sorted T cell fraction (not recorded which). The chain joins TRBV4-3 to TRBJ2-7; possible D gene TRBD2, 7 bases. This clonotype was obtained from a human donor who was either an allogeneic HSCT recipient or a stem cell or donor lymphocyte infusion donor (not recorded which). It is not recorded whose cells these are; they may come from a transplant donor. The CDR3 DNA is TGCGCCAGCAGCCAAGATTGGGGGCACAGCGGGGACTCCTACGAGCAGTACTTC. Translating it yields CASSQDWGHSGDSYEQYF.